This TCR beta chain was documented in a study of cytomegalovirus exposure and HLA in healthy donors. Overall study: Approximately 85 million unique TCRs from HLA-typed donors made up an early data release.

Germline values: CDR1 SNHLY, CDR2 FYNNEI. The CDR3 totals 15 residues. V was pared by 4 bases and J by 0 bases, with 13 bases between. PCR employed 60 Vbeta and 13 Jbeta primers. Here immunoSEQ multiplex PCR was the method, and the copy in TCRdb shows in-frame clones only, minus some. The table has 90,000 to 150,000 clones, approximately 78% seen once. Whole-study findings and limits: Later genetic work tied a missense DCLRE1C variant to beta-chain V and J trimming. Earlier analysis found most TCR beta V segments productive about 87% or about 30% of the time.

In the case of this clone: What it recognizes is unknown.

This TCR was recovered from a woman aged 25 to 39 in good health and CMV-seropositive. The chain recombines TRBV2 with TRBJ2-7; no clear D. Sequences were obtained from PBMCs. CDR3 sequence reads: CASSVEQITSYEQYF. In nucleotides, the CDR3 is TGTGCCAGCAGTGTTGAACAGATCACCTCCTACGAGCAGTACTTC. The complete variable domain, with remaining parts taken from reference TRBV2 and TRBJ2-7, reads EPEVTQTPSHQVTQMGQEVILRCVPISNHLYFYWYRQILGQKVEFLVSFYNNEISEKSEIFDDQFSVERPDGSNFTLKIRSTKLEDSAMYFCASSVEQITSYEQYFGPGTRLTVT.